This entry features one T cell receptor (beta chain) sequence. V gave up 4 bases and J gave up 4 bases; unmatched junction bases: 4. Germline V lookup: CDR1 SGHTA, CDR2 FQGNSA. This CDR3 comprises 14 residues. Using immunoSEQ multiplex PCR, the repertoire was profiled, and TCRdb retains in-frame clones only, with some absent. The table lists 37,000 or so clones, over 75% of them singletons. This sample was taken from a study of T cells in narcolepsy. This chain joins TRBV7-2 and TRBJ1-1, with 9 bases fitting TRBD1. The sequenced material came from CD45RA- memory CD4+ T cells from PBMCs. This sequence was found in a human donor with narcolepsy. The CDR3 DNA follows: TGTGCCAGCAGCTCAAACAGGGGGCTCACTGAAGCTTTCTTT. Encoded protein: CASSSNRGLTEAFF.